A selection of T cell receptor beta chains follows, all from one sample in a study of blood T cell repertoires in COVID-19. Sequenced by immunoSEQ multiplex PCR; TCRdb stores in-frame clones only, minus some. In the table there are approximately 150,000 clones, around 87% of which are singletons. Specimen: peripheral blood. All receptors come from an elderly woman with COVID-19, enrolled during active disease. CDR3s include the opening cysteine and the closing phenylalanine or tryptophan. Fields, in order: V gene, D gene, clone size, J gene, CDR3 protein, CDR3 DNA. D genes are given only for firm matches. Size values are once, few and many counts, or a class for expanded clones, and some rows have none.

V gene: TRBV9; D gene: .; clone size: .; J gene: TRBJ1-2; CDR3 protein: CASSVAISGNYGYTF; CDR3 DNA: TGTGCCAGCAGCGTAGCGATTTCAGGGAACTATGGCTACACCTTC
V gene: TRBV6-5; D gene: .; clone size: .; J gene: TRBJ1-2; CDR3 protein: CASSYSDLMGPKGYTF; CDR3 DNA: TGTGCCAGCAGTTATTCCGACCTTATGGGGCCTAAAGGCTACACCTTC
V gene: TRBV5-1; D gene: TRBD1; clone size: once; J gene: TRBJ1-1; CDR3 protein: CASSLLQGDTEAFF; CDR3 DNA: TGCGCCAGCAGCTTATTACAGGGGGACACTGAAGCTTTCTTT
V gene: TRBV7-2; D gene: .; clone size: .; J gene: TRBJ2-5; CDR3 protein: CASSLAAGGIKTQYF; CDR3 DNA: TGTGCCAGCAGCTTAGCCGCAGGAGGGATAAAGACCCAGTACTTC
V gene: TRBV6-2/TRBV6-3; D gene: .; clone size: .; J gene: TRBJ1-5; CDR3 protein: CASSYSRRAGNQPQHF; CDR3 DNA: TGTGCCAGCAGTTACTCGCGAAGGGCGGGAAATCAGCCCCAGCATTTT
V gene: TRBV28; D gene: TRBD1; clone size: .; J gene: TRBJ1-5; CDR3 protein: CATRQGAGDQPQHF; CDR3 DNA: TGTGCCACCCGTCAGGGGGCGGGAGATCAGCCCCAGCATTTT
V gene: TRBV7-2; D gene: TRBD1; clone size: .; J gene: TRBJ1-1; CDR3 protein: CASSFLATGKMSTEAFF; CDR3 DNA: TGTGCCAGCAGCTTCCTAGCGACAGGGAAGATGAGCACTGAAGCTTTCTTT
V gene: TRBV27; D gene: .; clone size: .; J gene: TRBJ1-5; CDR3 protein: CASSLGSGGNQPQHF; CDR3 DNA: TGTGCCAGCAGTTTAGGGTCGGGGGGCAATCAGCCCCAGCATTTT
V gene: TRBV6-5; D gene: TRBD1; clone size: .; J gene: TRBJ2-5; CDR3 protein: CASSYLQGSGTQYF; CDR3 DNA: TGTGCCAGCAGTTACCTACAGGGGTCAGGGACCCAGTACTTC
V gene: TRBV4-3; D gene: .; clone size: .; J gene: TRBJ1-3; CDR3 protein: CASSQEYRERDTIYF; CDR3 DNA: TGCGCCAGCAGCCAAGAATACAGGGAGAGGGACACCATATATTTT
V gene: TRBV19; D gene: .; clone size: .; J gene: TRBJ2-6; CDR3 protein: CASSIRGGTSGANVLTF; CDR3 DNA: TGTGCCAGTAGTATTAGGGGCGGCACCTCTGGGGCCAACGTCCTGACTTTC
V gene: TRBV12-3/TRBV12-4; D gene: .; clone size: once; J gene: TRBJ1-6; CDR3 protein: CASRGPKDSPLHF; CDR3 DNA: TGTGCCAGCAGGGGGCCAAAGGATTCACCCCTCCACTTT
V gene: TRBV20-1; D gene: .; clone size: .; J gene: TRBJ1-4; CDR3 protein: CSASQAGFEKLFF; CDR3 DNA: TGCAGTGCTAGTCAGGCCGGTTTCGAGAAACTGTTTTTT
V gene: TRBV18; D gene: .; clone size: .; J gene: TRBJ2-5; CDR3 protein: CASSPRLPGETQYF; CDR3 DNA: TGTGCCAGCTCACCTAGACTCCCGGGGGAGACCCAGTACTTC
V gene: TRBV7-8; D gene: TRBD2; clone size: .; J gene: TRBJ2-7; CDR3 protein: CASSPRTKREGLDEQYF; CDR3 DNA: TGTGCCAGCAGCCCTCGGACTAAGCGGGAGGGCCTGGACGAGCAGTACTTC
V gene: TRBV2; D gene: .; clone size: .; J gene: TRBJ1-2; CDR3 protein: CASWGRDNGYTF; CDR3 DNA: TGTGCCAGCTGGGGCAGGGATAATGGCTACACCTTC
V gene: TRBV11-3; D gene: TRBD2; clone size: .; J gene: TRBJ2-5; CDR3 protein: CASSLVLTSGSRETQYF; CDR3 DNA: TGTGCCAGCAGCTTAGTCTTGACTAGCGGGAGTAGGGAGACCCAGTACTTC
V gene: TRBV27; D gene: TRBD1; clone size: .; J gene: TRBJ1-1; CDR3 protein: CATKEQGALRTEAFF; CDR3 DNA: TGTGCCACCAAAGAACAGGGGGCCCTGAGGACTGAAGCTTTCTTT
V gene: TRBV7-2; D gene: .; clone size: .; J gene: TRBJ2-3; CDR3 protein: CASSPFTDTQYF; CDR3 DNA: TGTGCCAGCAGCCCGTTCACAGATACGCAGTATTTT
V gene: TRBV11-2; D gene: TRBD1; clone size: .; J gene: TRBJ1-1; CDR3 protein: CASSSGTGDLGAFF; CDR3 DNA: TGTGCCAGCAGCTCTGGGACAGGGGACCTTGGGGCTTTCTTT
V gene: TRBV18; D gene: .; clone size: .; J gene: TRBJ2-2; CDR3 protein: CASSPLAAGELFF; CDR3 DNA: TGTGCCAGCTCACCATTGGCAGCCGGGGAGCTGTTTTTT
V gene: TRBV5-1; D gene: .; clone size: .; J gene: TRBJ2-2; CDR3 protein: CASSFDTPGTGELFF; CDR3 DNA: TGCGCCAGCAGCTTTGACACTCCCGGTACCGGGGAGCTGTTTTTT
V gene: TRBV14; D gene: TRBD1; clone size: .; J gene: TRBJ2-3; CDR3 protein: CASSLRTGGNTDTQYF; CDR3 DNA: TGTGCCAGCAGCCTTCGGACAGGGGGCAACACAGATACGCAGTATTTT
V gene: TRBV7-2; D gene: TRBD1; clone size: .; J gene: TRBJ2-7; CDR3 protein: CASSQGQGALGQYF; CDR3 DNA: TGTGCCAGCAGCCAGGGACAGGGGGCGCTGGGGCAGTACTTC
V gene: TRBV5-6; D gene: .; clone size: .; J gene: TRBJ1-1; CDR3 protein: CASSRSPWGLGTEAFF; CDR3 DNA: TGTGCCAGCAGCCGGTCCCCATGGGGACTTGGGACTGAAGCTTTCTTT
V gene: TRBV9; D gene: .; clone size: .; J gene: TRBJ1-5; CDR3 protein: CASRSHRVRFLNQPQHF; CDR3 DNA: TGTGCCAGCAGGAGTCACAGGGTCCGATTTCTAAATCAGCCCCAGCATTTT
V gene: TRBV27; D gene: TRBD2; clone size: .; J gene: TRBJ2-2; CDR3 protein: CASSSLGTTNTGELFF; CDR3 DNA: TGTGCCAGCAGTTCTCTCGGGACTACGAACACCGGGGAGCTGTTTTTT